The 13 T cell receptor beta chains given below trace back to one sample, sequenced in a study of memory B cells and T cells in multiple sclerosis. The data were produced by immunoSEQ multiplex PCR, yet TCRdb's version contains in-frame clones alone and is incomplete. The sample shows approximately 32,000 clones, more than 75% of them seen only once. Their recognized antigens are unknown. CFSE-dim autoproliferating and CFSE-high non-proliferating T cells from unstimulated culture were sequenced separately. Replicate wells were pooled after 7 days of stimulus-free culture of fewer than 65 million CFSE-labeled PBMCs. The sequenced sample consisted of PBMCs from blood kept in culture. Receptors were obtained from a human donor with multiple sclerosis.

This clone was observed a single time. The V call is TRBV9, the J call TRBJ1-1; D not resolved. V was trimmed by 2 bases and J by 0 bases, leaving 5 bases between them. The V gene's germline CDR1 is SGDLS and CDR2 YYNGEE. The CDR3 sequence is 13 residues long. The CDR3 loop is CASSVDLNTEAFF. The CDR3 DNA sequence: TGTGCCAGCAGCGTTGACCTGAACACTGAAGCTTTCTTT. Based on the CDR3 plus reference TRBV9 and TRBJ1-1, the full variable domain is DSGVTQTPKHLITATGQRVTLRCSPRSGDLSVYWYQQSLDQGLQFLIQYYNGEERAKGNILERFSAQQFPDLHSELNLSSLELGDSALYFCASSVDLNTEAFFGQGTRLTVV.

This clone was seen a few times. Here the CDR3 reads CARSSPFSYEQYF. The CDR3 nucleotides read TGTGCCAGAAGCTCCCCCTTCTCCTACGAGCAGTACTTC. The chain employs TRBV5-3 and TRBJ2-7; D is unresolved. TRBV5-3 belongs to the ORF category, with a function that is uncertain. Trimming pared 3 bases from V and 0 bases from J, leaving 7 bases between. The CDR3 runs 13 residues.

The rearrangement joins TRBV27 to TRBJ1-1; the D is unclear. The CDR3 is 13 residues long. Germline CDR1 and CDR2: MNHEY and SMNVEV (reference sequence). Trimming shortened V by 2 bases and J by 0 bases, and 4 bases separated the two germline ends. This chain's CDR3 is CASSLTLNTEAFF. As DNA, the CDR3 is TGTGCCAGCAGTTTAACCCTGAACACTGAAGCTTTCTTT.

V is TRBV19 and J is TRBJ1-1; D not certain. Trimming took 5 bases from V and 2 from J, leaving 21 bases between them. CDR3 length equals 17 residues. Germline-derived CDR1 and CDR2 are LNHDA and SQIVND (reference sequence). The CDR3 nucleotides are TGTGCCAGTAGTCCTTACCCTAGGGTAGGAGTAAACACTGAAGCTTTCTTT. It is translated as CASSPYPRVGVNTEAFF.

This chain uses TRBV14 with TRBJ1-1; D uncertain. CDR3 length: 14 residues. Germline V gene lookup returns CDR1 SGHDN and CDR2 FVKESK. V was shortened by 4 bases and J by 11 bases, with 20 bases between the two germline ends. The CDR3 bases are TGTGCCAGCAGCCCTAGGACGGGGATAGGAGAGGCTTTCTTT. It translates to CASSPRTGIGEAFF.

The V and J genes are TRBV7-8 and TRBJ2-2; the D is unclear. The CDR3 has 18 residues. V lost 1 base and J 3 bases, leaving 18 bases between the germline ends. Germline CDR1 is SGHVS and CDR2 is FQNEAQ. In nucleotides, the CDR3 is TGTGCCAGCAGCTTAGTCGGTGTAGAAGGTGAATACACCGGGGAGCTGTTTTTT. Translated, it gives CASSLVGVEGEYTGELFF.

J is TRBJ2-7 and V is TRBV14, with D perhaps matching TRBD1 (5 bases). CDR1 and CDR2 from the germline V gene are SGHDN and FVKESK. The CDR3 covers 13 residues. Trimming took 4 bases from V and 2 from J, leaving 9 bases between them. The CDR3 DNA follows: TGTGCCAGCAGCCCGGACACCGCCTACGAGCAGTACTTC. Translated, it gives CASSPDTAYEQYF.

The chain joins TRBV5-1 to TRBJ2-6, with TRBD1 matching over 9 bases. There are 16 residues in the CDR3. The germline CDR1 and CDR2 sequences are SGHRS and YFSETQ. J was trimmed by 1 base and V by 5 bases; bases with no gene match: 4. The CDR3 loop is CASSPGTGSGANVLTF. CDR3 nucleotide sequence: TGCGCCAGCAGTCCCGGGACAGGGTCTGGGGCCAACGTCCTGACTTTC.

The table lists this clone with a few counts. The chain links TRBV19 to TRBJ1-2; 7 bases align to TRBD1. Per germline, CDR1 LNHDA and CDR2 SQIVND (reference sequence). V lost 5 bases and J lost 0; bases outside the gene matches: 9. The CDR3 is 16 amino acids. The CDR3 coding sequence is TGTGCCAGTAGTCCAGGGACAGTCTTTACTAACTATGGCTACACCTTC. It encodes CASSPGTVFTNYGYTF.

This clone was observed a single time. V is TRBV5-1 and J is TRBJ2-3, with a weak D call TRBD2 (5 bases). V was pared by 1 base and J by 2 bases, with 17 bases between. Germline-derived CDR1 and CDR2 are SGHRS and YFSETQ. This CDR3 has 17 amino acids. DNA of the CDR3: TGCGCCAGCAGCTTGAAGAGGGCAGACTTCTTCACAGATACGCAGTATTTT. Protein product: CASSLKRADFFTDTQYF.

The chain carries TRBV28 and TRBJ2-3; possible D gene TRBD2, 6 bases. The CDR3 consists of 14 residues. Germline loops: CDR1 MDHEN, CDR2 SYDVKM. Trimming cost V 3 bases and J 4 bases, with 11 bases left between them. The CDR3 spells CASSLTGVPDTQYF. The DNA for the CDR3 is TGTGCCAGCAGTTTGACGGGAGTCCCAGATACGCAGTATTTT.

The CDR3 loop reads CASSLRGLPADTQYF. CDR3 DNA sequence: TGCGCCAGCAGCTTGAGGGGCTTGCCCGCAGATACGCAGTATTTT. The chain recombines TRBV5-1 with TRBJ2-3; a weak D match, TRBD1 (5 bases). The V end was cut by 1 base, the J end by 4 bases, with 13 bases between. CDR3 size: 15 residues. Germline CDR1 SGHRS, CDR2 YFSETQ.

This clone was observed once. The rearrangement uses TRBV27 and TRBJ1-6; tentative D call: TRBD1 (5 bases). Trimming took 3 bases from V and 6 from J, leaving 9 bases between them. Germline CDR1 MNHEY, CDR2 SMNVEV (reference sequence). This CDR3 is built from 14 residues. DNA for the CDR3: TGTGCCAGCAGTTTTCGACAGCCTAATTCACCCCTCCACTTT. Protein: CASSFRQPNSPLHF.